This paragraph reports one TCR beta chain. These data belong to a study of response to subunit inactivated influenza vaccine. MiXCR was run by TCRdb on the RT-PCR reads, yielding one entry per CDR3 protein. This sample has more than 500,000 distinct CDR3 sequences, with roughly 10% found just once. The CDR3 is made up of 13 amino acids. V was clipped by 6 bases and J by 11 bases, with 20 bases between them. The same sample was also studied in work on T cells expressing NK-cell markers. That source reports: Production of TCR beta cDNA relied on 5'RACE template switching with UMIs. Investigators obtained TCR beta repertoires from sorted CD3+CD56+NKG2C+, CD3+CD56+NKG2C- and CD3+CD56-NKG2C+ T cells. Restricting sorting to alpha-beta TCR T cells was achieved in several experiments by an anti-gamma-delta TCR antibody. Expanded clones of NKG2C+ T cells had an unclear HCMV specificity.

This receptor was identified in a man over 45 who received an inactivated influenza vaccine. The chain recombines TRBV12-3 or TRBV12-4 with TRBJ2-7; perhaps TRBD1 as D (6 bases). This specimen was PBMCs from blood, taken on the day of vaccination. CDR3 loop: CASSPPTLGQKYF. Written as DNA, the CDR3 is TGTGCCAGCAGCCCCCCCACGCTCGGACAGAAGTACTTC.